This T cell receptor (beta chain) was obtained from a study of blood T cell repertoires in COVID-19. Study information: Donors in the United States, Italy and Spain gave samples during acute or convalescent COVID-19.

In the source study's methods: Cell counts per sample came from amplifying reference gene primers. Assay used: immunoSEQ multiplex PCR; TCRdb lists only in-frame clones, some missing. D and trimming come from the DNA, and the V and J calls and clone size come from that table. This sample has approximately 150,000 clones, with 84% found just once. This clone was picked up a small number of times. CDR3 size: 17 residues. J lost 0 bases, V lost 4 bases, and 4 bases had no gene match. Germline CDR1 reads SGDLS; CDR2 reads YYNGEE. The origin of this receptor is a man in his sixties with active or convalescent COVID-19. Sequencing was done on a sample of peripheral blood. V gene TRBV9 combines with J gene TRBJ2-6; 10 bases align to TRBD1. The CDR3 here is CASSPRTGGSGANVLTF. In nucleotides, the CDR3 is TGTGCCAGCAGCCCCCGGACAGGGGGCTCTGGGGCCAACGTCCTGACTTTC. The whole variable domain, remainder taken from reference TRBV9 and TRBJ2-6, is DSGVTQTPKHLITATGQRVTLRCSPRSGDLSVYWYQQSLDQGLQFLIQYYNGEERAKGNILERFSAQQFPDLHSELNLSSLELGDSALYFCASSPRTGGSGANVLTFGAGSRLTVL.